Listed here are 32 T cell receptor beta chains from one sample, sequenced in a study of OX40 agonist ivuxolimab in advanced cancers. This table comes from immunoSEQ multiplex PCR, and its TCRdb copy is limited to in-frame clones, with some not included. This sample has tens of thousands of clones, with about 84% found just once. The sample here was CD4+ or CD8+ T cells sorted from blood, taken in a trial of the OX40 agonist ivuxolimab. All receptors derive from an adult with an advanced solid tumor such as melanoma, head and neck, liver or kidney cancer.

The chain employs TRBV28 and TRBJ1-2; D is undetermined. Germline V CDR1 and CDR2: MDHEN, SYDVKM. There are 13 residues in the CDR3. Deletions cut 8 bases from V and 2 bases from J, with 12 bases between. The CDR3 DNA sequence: TGTGCCAGCCGACTTTATCCCAACTATGGCTACACCTTC. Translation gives CASRLYPNYGYTF.

CDR3 loop: CASSLAPGDYGYTF. Here the CDR3 DNA reads TGCGCCAGCAGCTTGGCCCCAGGGGATTATGGCTACACCTTC. V and J are TRBV5-1 and TRBJ1-2, with a tentative D call TRBD1 (6 bases). Trimming took off 0 bases at V and 5 bases at J, with 11 bases between the two ends. The germline V gene encodes CDR1 SGHRS and CDR2 YFSETQ. The CDR3 is made up of 14 amino acids.

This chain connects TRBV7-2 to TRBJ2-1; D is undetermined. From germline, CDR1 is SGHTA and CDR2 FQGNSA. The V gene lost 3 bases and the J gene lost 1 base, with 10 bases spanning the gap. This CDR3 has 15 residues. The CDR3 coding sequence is TGTGCCAGCAGCTTTACCGGGTCTTCCTACAATGAGCAGTTCTTC. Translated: CASSFTGSSYNEQFF.

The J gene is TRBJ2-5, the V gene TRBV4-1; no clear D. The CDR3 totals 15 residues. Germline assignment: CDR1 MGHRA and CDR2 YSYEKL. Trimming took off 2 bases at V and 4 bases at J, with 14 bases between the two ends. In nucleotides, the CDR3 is TGCGCCAGCAGCCAACCCGCCCGGGTCCCAGAGACCCAGTACTTC. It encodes CASSQPARVPETQYF.

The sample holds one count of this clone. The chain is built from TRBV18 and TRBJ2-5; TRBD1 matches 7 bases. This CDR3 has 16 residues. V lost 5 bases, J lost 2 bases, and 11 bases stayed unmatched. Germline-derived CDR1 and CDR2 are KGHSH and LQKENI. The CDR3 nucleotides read TGTGCCAGCTCAACCCAAACCGACAGGGAACAAGAGACCCAGTACTTC. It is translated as CASSTQTDREQETQYF.

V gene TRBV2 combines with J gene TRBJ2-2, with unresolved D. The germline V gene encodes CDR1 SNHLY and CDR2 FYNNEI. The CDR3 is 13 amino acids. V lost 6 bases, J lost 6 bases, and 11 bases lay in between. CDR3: CASSLTDPGELFF. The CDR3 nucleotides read TGTGCCAGCAGCCTAACTGACCCCGGGGAGCTGTTTTTT.

CDR3 residues: CASSLGHATGELFF. CDR3 nucleotides: TGCGCCAGCAGCTTGGGACACGCCACCGGGGAGCTGTTTTTT. The chain employs TRBV5-1 and TRBJ2-2; D remains ambiguous. The CDR3 totals 14 residues. V lost 0 bases and J lost 4, with 7 bases in between. CDR1 and CDR2 from the germline V gene are SGHRS and YFSETQ.

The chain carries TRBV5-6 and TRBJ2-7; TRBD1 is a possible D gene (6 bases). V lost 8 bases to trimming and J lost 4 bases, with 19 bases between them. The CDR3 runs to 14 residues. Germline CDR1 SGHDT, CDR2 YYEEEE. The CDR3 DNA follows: TGTGCCAGTCTGCCGGGACAAGATTTGTACGAGCAGTACGTC. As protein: CASLPGQDLYEQYV.

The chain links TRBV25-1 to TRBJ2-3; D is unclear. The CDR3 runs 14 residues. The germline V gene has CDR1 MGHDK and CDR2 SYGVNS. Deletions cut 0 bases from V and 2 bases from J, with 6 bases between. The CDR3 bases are TGTGCCAGCAGTGAATATAGCCTCACAGATACGCAGTATTTT. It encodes CASSEYSLTDTQYF. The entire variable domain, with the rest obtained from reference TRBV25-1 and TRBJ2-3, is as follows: EADIYQTPRYLVIGTGKKITLECSQTMGHDKMYWYQQDPGMELHLIHYSYGVNSTEKGDLSSESTVSRIRTEHFPLTLESARPSHTSQYLCASSEYSLTDTQYFGPGTRLTVL.

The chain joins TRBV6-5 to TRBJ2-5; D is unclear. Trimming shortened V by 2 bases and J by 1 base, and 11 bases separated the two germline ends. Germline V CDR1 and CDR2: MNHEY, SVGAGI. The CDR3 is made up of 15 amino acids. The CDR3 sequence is CASSYLGTPQETQYF. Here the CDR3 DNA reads TGTGCCAGCAGTTACCTGGGTACTCCCCAAGAGACCCAGTACTTC.

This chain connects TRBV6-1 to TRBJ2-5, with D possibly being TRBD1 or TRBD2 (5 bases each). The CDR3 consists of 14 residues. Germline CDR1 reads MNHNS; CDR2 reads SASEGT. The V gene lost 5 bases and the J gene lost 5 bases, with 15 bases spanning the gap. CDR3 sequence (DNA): TGTGCCAGCAGTAGGTTCGGGGCAGGGGAGACCCAGTACTTC. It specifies CASSRFGAGETQYF.

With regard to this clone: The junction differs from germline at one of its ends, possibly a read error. DNA of the CDR3: TGCGCCAGCAGCCAAGATCTGGGTTGGGAAACGAACTTGGGTTTT. This sequence encodes CASSQDLGWETNLGF. The rearrangement uses TRBV4-3 and TRBJ1-4; D unresolved. The CDR3 sequence is 15 residues long. Germline values: CDR1 LGHNA, CDR2 YSLEER.

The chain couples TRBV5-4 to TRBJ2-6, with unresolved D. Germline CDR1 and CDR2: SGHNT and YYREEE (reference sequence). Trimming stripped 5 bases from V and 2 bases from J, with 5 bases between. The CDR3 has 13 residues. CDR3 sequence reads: CASRVAGANVLTF. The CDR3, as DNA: TGTGCCAGCAGGGTAGCTGGGGCCAACGTCCTGACTTTC.

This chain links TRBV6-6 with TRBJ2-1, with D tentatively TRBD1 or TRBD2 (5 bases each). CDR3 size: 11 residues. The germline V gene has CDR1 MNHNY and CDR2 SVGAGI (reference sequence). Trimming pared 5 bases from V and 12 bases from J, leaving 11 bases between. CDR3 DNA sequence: TGTGCCAGCAGTCTTGGGGGTGGGCAGTTCTTC. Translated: CASSLGGGQFF.

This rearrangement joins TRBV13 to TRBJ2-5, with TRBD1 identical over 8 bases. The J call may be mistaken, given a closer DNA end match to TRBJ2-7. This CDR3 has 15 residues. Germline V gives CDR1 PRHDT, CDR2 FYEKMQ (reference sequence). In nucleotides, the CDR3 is TGTGCCAGCAGCCCGGGCAGGGGGCTCGCTTACGAGCAGTACTTC. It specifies CASSPGRGLAYEQYF.

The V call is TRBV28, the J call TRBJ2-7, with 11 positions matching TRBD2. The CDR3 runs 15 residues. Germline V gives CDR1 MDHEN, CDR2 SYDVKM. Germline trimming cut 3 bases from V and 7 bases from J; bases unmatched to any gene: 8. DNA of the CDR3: TGTGCCAGCAGTTTCCAGACTAGCGGGACAAAAGAGCAGTACTTC. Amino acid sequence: CASSFQTSGTKEQYF. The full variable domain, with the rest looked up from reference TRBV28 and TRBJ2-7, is DVKVTQSSRYLVKRTGEKVFLECVQDMDHENMFWYRQDPGLGLRLIYFSYDVKMKEKGDIPEGYSVSREKKERFSLILESASTNQTSMYLCASSFQTSGTKEQYFGPGTRLTVT.

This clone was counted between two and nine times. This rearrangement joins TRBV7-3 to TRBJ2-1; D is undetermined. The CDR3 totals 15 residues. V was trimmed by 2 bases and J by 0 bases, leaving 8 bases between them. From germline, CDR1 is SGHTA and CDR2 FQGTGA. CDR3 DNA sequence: TGTGCCAGCAGCTTAGCCATCAGCTCCTACAATGAGCAGTTCTTC. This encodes CASSLAISSYNEQFF.

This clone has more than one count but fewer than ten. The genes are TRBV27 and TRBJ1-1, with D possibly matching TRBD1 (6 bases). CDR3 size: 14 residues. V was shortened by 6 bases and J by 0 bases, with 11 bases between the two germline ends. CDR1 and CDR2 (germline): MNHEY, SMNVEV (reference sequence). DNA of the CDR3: TGTGCCAGCAGGCTTGACAGGCTGAACACTGAAGCTTTCTTT. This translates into CASRLDRLNTEAFF.

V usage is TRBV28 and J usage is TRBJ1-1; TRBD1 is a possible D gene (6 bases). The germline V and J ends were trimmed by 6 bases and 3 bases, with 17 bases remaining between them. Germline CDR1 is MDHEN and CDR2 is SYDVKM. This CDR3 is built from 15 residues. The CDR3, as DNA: TGTGCCAGCAGACCCCAGGGGAGGAGGGACACTGAAGCTTTCTTT. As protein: CASRPQGRRDTEAFF.

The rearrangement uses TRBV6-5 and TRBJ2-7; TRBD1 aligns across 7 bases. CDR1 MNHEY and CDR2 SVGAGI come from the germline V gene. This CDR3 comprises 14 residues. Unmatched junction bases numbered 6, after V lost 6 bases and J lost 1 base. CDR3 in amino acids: CASRARDRSYEQYV. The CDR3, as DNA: TGTGCCAGCAGAGCCCGGGACAGATCCTACGAGCAGTACGTC.

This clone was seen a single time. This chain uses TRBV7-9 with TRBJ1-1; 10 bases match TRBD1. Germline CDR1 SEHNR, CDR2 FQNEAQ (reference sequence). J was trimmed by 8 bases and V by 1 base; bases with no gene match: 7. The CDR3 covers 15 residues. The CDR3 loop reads CASSLDGDRGLEAFF. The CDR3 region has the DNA TGTGCCAGCAGCTTAGACGGGGACAGGGGATTGGAAGCTTTCTTT.

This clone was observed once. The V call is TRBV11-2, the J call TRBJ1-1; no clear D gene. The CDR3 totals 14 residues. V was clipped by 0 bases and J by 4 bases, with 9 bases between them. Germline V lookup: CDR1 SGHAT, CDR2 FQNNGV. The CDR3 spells CASSLDRVGTEAFF. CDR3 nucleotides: TGTGCCAGCAGCTTAGATCGGGTCGGCACTGAAGCTTTCTTT.

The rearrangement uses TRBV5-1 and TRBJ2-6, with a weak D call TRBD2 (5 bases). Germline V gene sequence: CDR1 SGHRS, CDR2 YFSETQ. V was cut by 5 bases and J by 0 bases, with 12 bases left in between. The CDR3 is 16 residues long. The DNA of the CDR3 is TGCGCCAGCAGTCTCGCCACTAGCTCTGGGGCCAACGTCCTGACTTTC. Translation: CASSLATSSGANVLTF.

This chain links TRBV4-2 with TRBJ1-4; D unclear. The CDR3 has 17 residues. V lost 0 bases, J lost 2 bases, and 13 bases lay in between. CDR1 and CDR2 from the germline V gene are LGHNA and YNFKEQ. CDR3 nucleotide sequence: TGTGCCAGCAGCCAAGATGGTGTGAGGGCTACTAATGAAAAACTGTTTTTT. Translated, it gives CASSQDGVRATNEKLFF.

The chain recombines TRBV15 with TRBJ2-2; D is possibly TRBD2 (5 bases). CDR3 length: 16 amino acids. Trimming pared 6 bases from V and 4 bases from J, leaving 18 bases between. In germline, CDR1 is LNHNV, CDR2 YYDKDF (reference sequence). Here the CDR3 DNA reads TGTGCCACCAGACCCAGTTGGGGAAGCGGCACCGGGGAGCTGTTTTTT. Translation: CATRPSWGSGTGELFF.

The CDR3 region has the DNA TGTGCCAGCAGCCAGGCCGTCCTAGCGGGAGTCTACGAGCAGTACTTC. It is translated as CASSQAVLAGVYEQYF. The gene calls are TRBV9 and TRBJ2-7; 10 positions match TRBD2. Germline assignment: CDR1 SGDLS and CDR2 YYNGEE. CDR3 length: 16 residues. Trimming took 4 bases from V and 3 from J; bases not matched to a gene: 10.

The CDR3 loop reads CASSNSGGLSYEQYF. In nucleotides, the CDR3 is TGTGCCAGTAGTAATTCAGGAGGGCTTTCTTACGAGCAGTACTTC. This chain uses TRBV19 with TRBJ2-7, with D possibly matching TRBD2 (6 bases). The V end was cut by 4 bases, the J end by 4 bases, with 17 bases between. The CDR3 has 15 amino acids. Per germline, CDR1 LNHDA and CDR2 SQIVND (reference sequence). The variable domain in full, completed from reference TRBV19 and TRBJ2-7, reads DGGITQSPKYLFRKEGQNVTLSCEQNLNHDAMYWYRQDPGQGLRLIYYSQIVNDFQKGDIAEGYSVSREKKESFPLTVTSAQKNPTAFYLCASSNSGGLSYEQYFGPGTRLTVT.

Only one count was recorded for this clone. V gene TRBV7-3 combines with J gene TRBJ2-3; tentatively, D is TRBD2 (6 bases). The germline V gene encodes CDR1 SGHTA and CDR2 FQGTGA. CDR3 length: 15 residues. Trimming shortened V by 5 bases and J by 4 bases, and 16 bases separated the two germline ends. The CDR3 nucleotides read TGTGCCAGCAGCCCACAAGCGGGCTCCGCAGATACGCAGTATTTT. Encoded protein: CASSPQAGSADTQYF.

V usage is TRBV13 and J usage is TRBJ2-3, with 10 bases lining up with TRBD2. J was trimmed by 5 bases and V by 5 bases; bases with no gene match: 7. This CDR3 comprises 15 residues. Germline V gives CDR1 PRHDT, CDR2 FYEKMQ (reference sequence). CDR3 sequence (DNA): TGTGCCAGCAGCGGGAGGACTAGCGGAGGAGATACGCAGTATTTT. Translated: CASSGRTSGGDTQYF.

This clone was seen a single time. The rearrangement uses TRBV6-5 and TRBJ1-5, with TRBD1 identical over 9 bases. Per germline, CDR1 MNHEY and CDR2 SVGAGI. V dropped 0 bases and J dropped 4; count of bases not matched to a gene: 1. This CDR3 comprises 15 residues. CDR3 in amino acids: CASSYSDRGNQPQHF. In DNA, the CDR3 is TGTGCCAGCAGTTACTCGGACAGGGGTAATCAGCCCCAGCATTTT.

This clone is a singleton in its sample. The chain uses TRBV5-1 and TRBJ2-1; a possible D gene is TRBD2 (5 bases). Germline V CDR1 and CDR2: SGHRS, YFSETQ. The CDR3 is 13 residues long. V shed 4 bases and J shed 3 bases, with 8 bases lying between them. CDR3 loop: CASSPTSYNEQFF. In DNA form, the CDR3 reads TGCGCCAGCAGCCCCACTAGCTACAATGAGCAGTTCTTC.

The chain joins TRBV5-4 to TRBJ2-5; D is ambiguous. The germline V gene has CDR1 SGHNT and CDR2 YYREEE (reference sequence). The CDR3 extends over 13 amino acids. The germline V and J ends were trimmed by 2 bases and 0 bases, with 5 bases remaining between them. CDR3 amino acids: CASSLEYQETQYF. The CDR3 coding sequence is TGTGCCAGCAGCTTAGAGTACCAAGAGACCCAGTACTTC.